These 5 T cell receptor beta chains came from one sample sequenced in a study of blood T cells in healthy people across ages. Primed by a sample-barcoded 5' primer and a J-beta primer mix, a second PCR proceeded for about 6 to 11 cycles. TCRdb re-called the 5' RACE reads with MiXCR, one entry per CDR3 protein. The table lists 700,000 to 950,000 distinct CDR3 sequences, more than 45% of them singletons, with roughly 22% in the top ten. The sample taken for sequencing was blood. The receptors come from a man between 25 and 39 years old in good health.

The gene calls are TRBV5-8 and TRBJ2-1; D is undetermined. The V gene lost 3 bases and the J gene lost 9 bases, with 7 bases spanning the gap. Germline assignment: CDR1 SGHTS and CDR2 YDEGEE. The length of the CDR3 is 11 residues. CDR3 nucleotides: TGTGCCAGCAGCTGGAAGGGTGAGCAGTTCTTC. It translates to CASSWKGEQFF.

V and J are TRBV20-1 and TRBJ2-4; no firm D call. The J call may be mistaken, given a closer DNA end match to TRBJ2-7. CDR1 is DFQATT and CDR2 is SNEGSKA in the germline V gene (reference sequence). The CDR3 runs 15 residues. As DNA, the CDR3 is TGCAGTGCTAGCAGTTTGTCCCGGAATGCCTACGAGCAGTACTTC. Amino acid sequence: CSASSLSRNAYEQYF.

The V gene is TRBV6-4, the J gene TRBJ2-1; TRBD2 agrees at 7 bases. The germline V gene has CDR1 MRHNA and CDR2 SNTAGT. V trimming: 3 bases; J trimming: 3 bases; junction bases outside the gene matches: 5. This CDR3 is 15 amino acids long. The CDR3 DNA reads as TGTGCCAGCAGTGAGATGGCGGGAGACTACAATGAGCAGTTCTTC. Residues: CASSEMAGDYNEQFF.

The rearrangement uses TRBV4-3 and TRBJ2-2, with 10 positions matching TRBD2. The CDR3 sequence is 17 residues long. The trim removed 1 base at V and 2 bases at J, leaving 4 bases unmatched. Germline V gene data show CDR1 as LGHNA and CDR2 as YSLEER. The CDR3 nucleotides are TGCGCCAGCAGCCAAGCCCCTAGCGGGAGAAACACCGGGGAGCTGTTTTTT. It codes for CASSQAPSGRNTGELFF.

The chain has TRBV9 and TRBJ2-3; 7 nucleotides match TRBD1. CDR3 length equals 17 residues. The ends lost 4 bases at V and 4 bases at J; junction bases unmatched: 15. CDR1 and CDR2 (germline): SGDLS, YYNGEE. The CDR3 here is CASSPRQGQGAADTQYF. The CDR3 bases are TGTGCCAGCAGCCCGCGACAGGGTCAAGGTGCTGCAGATACGCAGTATTTT.